This TCR beta chain was recovered during a study of molecular identifiers for immune sequencing clone quantification. Naive CD8 libraries used 20,000 to 1,000,000 sorted cells and 10%, 30% or 50% RNA. Naive CD8 T cells were sorted as CD8+CD4-CCR7+CD45RA+. In the case of this clonotype: What it binds is unknown. A read error is possible here, since a much larger clone lies one base away.

Per the germline V gene, CDR1 is MNHEY and CDR2 is SVGEGT. This CDR3 contains 11 residues. V lost 6 bases, J lost 3 bases, and 6 bases lay in between. With listed TCR primers and previously described methods, bulk TCR libraries were prepared. TCRdb re-called the PCR reads through MiXCR, storing one row per CDR3 protein. The table lists over 55,000 distinct CDR3 sequences, around a sixth of them singletons. Whole-study findings and limits: Clonotypes surpassing 20 RNA copies contained over 97% of effector molecules, versus under 1% in naive cells.

V is TRBV6-2 or TRBV6-3 and J is TRBJ2-7; D is undetermined. What was sequenced was naive CD8+ T cells from blood, with Jurkat cell RNA spiked in. Subset in this sample: FACS-sorted CD8+CD4-CCR7+CD45RA+ naive T cells. This TCR came from a human donor in good health. Some libraries in this study had Jurkat cell RNA spiked in. DNA of the CDR3: TGTGCCAGCAGCGACCTCTACGAGCAGTACTTC. Translated: CASSDLYEQYF.